These 31 T cell receptor beta chains were sequenced from one sample in a study of T-cell memory formation after mild COVID-19 (dated by TCRdb to about 2021). Libraries came from 5' RACE. This sample was sequenced with an Illumina NovaSeq 6000. In-frame beta chains were kept once TCRdb had trimmed the public reads at Q25 with fastp and called clones with MiXCR. Every distinct CDR3 protein forms one entry, paired with its most common genes and DNA. A total of some 200,000 distinct CDR3 sequences appear in this sample, about a fifth of them only once. Roughly 23% of the sample is held by the ten biggest clonotypes. Material: PBMCs or a T cell subset sorted from them (not recorded which). These receptors were collected from an adult woman who had mild COVID-19 (a few samples of this study predate the infection). The sample titles of this study are shuffled in the database, so cell type and time point are left out; the donor was told from shared clones.

The V gene is TRBV9, the J gene TRBJ2-7; TRBD1 aligns across 9 bases. Germline CDR1 reads SGDLS; CDR2 reads YYNGEE. The CDR3 is made up of 13 amino acids. After removal of 0 bases from V and 9 bases from J, the junction contained 4 bases not matched to a gene. The CDR3 reads CASSVGDRASQYF. DNA of the CDR3: TGTGCCAGCAGCGTAGGGGACAGGGCATCGCAGTACTTC.

This clonotype occurred a few times. The chain carries TRBV6-1 and TRBJ2-5, with 10 bases aligning to TRBD2. The CDR3 loop spans 14 amino acids. V trimming: 4 bases; J trimming: 5 bases; junction bases outside the gene matches: 4. CDR1 MNHNS and CDR2 SASEGT come from the germline V gene. This CDR3 is CASSVLAGGETQYF. The CDR3 coding sequence is TGTGCCAGCAGTGTATTAGCGGGAGGCGAGACCCAGTACTTC.

The rearrangement joins TRBV20-1 to TRBJ2-4; the D gene is possibly TRBD2 (6 bases). The CDR3 spans 13 residues. The V gene lost 6 bases and the J gene lost 0 bases, with 9 bases spanning the gap. Germline values: CDR1 DFQATT, CDR2 SNEGSKA (reference sequence). CDR3 in amino acids: CSAGGVAKNIQYF. The CDR3 region has the DNA TGCAGTGCCGGGGGAGTAGCCAAAAACATTCAGTACTTC.

The rearrangement uses TRBV14 and TRBJ2-2; D may be TRBD1 (6 bases). The V end was cut by 0 bases, the J end by 5 bases, with 16 bases between. The CDR3 is made up of 17 amino acids. CDR1 and CDR2 from the germline V gene are SGHDN and FVKESK. The CDR3: CASSQDWAIGGTGELFF. Written as DNA, the CDR3 is TGTGCCAGCAGCCAAGATTGGGCCATAGGGGGAACCGGGGAGCTGTTTTTT.

The chain carries TRBV7-6 and TRBJ2-1; 10 nucleotides line up with TRBD2. Unmatched junction bases numbered 6, after V lost 5 bases and J lost 5 bases. There are 15 residues in the CDR3. Germline CDR1 is SGHVS and CDR2 is FNYEAQ. The CDR3 coding sequence is TGTGCCAGCAGCCAGCTAGCGGGGGCCAACAATGAGCAGTTCTTC. It yields the protein CASSQLAGANNEQFF.

This clonotype came up a few times. The V call is TRBV7-7, the J call TRBJ2-1; possibly TRBD2 for D (7 bases). Trimming left V 1 base short and J 9 bases short, with 16 bases between. The CDR3 extends over 15 amino acids. Germline V gene lookup returns CDR1 SSHAT and CDR2 FNYEAQ (reference sequence). The CDR3 sequence: CASSLVAGGPGEQFF. CDR3 nucleotide sequence: TGTGCCAGCAGCTTAGTTGCCGGGGGGCCGGGTGAGCAGTTCTTC.

This clonotype was seen only a few times. The V and J genes are TRBV15 and TRBJ1-6, with D possibly being TRBD1 (5 bases). Germline assignment: CDR1 LNHNV and CDR2 YYDKDF (reference sequence). The V end was cut by 0 bases, the J end by 3 bases, with 12 bases between. The CDR3 length is 17 residues. CDR3 sequence (DNA): TGTGCCACCAGCAGAGATGGAGTAGACAGCTATAATTCACCCCTCCACTTT. It translates to CATSRDGVDSYNSPLHF.

Only a few counts were recorded for this clonotype. J is TRBJ1-1 and V is TRBV12-3 or TRBV12-4, with 7 bases fitting TRBD1. V lost 2 bases, J lost 4 bases, and 4 bases stayed unmatched. This CDR3 is built from 14 residues. The CDR3 here is CASSLTRDSTEAFF. CDR3 nucleotides: TGTGCCAGCAGTTTAACCCGGGACAGCACTGAAGCTTTCTTT.

The rearrangement uses TRBV7-2 and TRBJ2-7; D may match TRBD1 or TRBD2 (5 bases each). The germline V gene encodes CDR1 SGHTA and CDR2 FQGNSA. Trimming took off 5 bases at V and 0 bases at J, with 17 bases between the two ends. The CDR3 length is 16 residues. In DNA form, the CDR3 reads TGTGCCAGCAGCATTTTGGGGTGGGGGAGCTCCTACGAGCAGTACTTC. Amino acid sequence: CASSILGWGSSYEQYF.

The rearrangement joins TRBV4-1 to TRBJ1-4; 7 bases map to TRBD1. With V trimmed by 4 bases and J by 0 bases, 8 bases remained unmatched. Per germline, CDR1 MGHRA and CDR2 YSYEKL. This CDR3 spans 17 amino acids. CDR3 residues: CASSPRGGGTTNEKLFF. The CDR3 DNA sequence: TGCGCCAGCAGCCCCAGGGGGGGTGGTACAACTAATGAAAAACTGTTTTTT.

This clonotype was seen a handful of times. CDR3: CASSWDRVSYEQYF. CDR3 sequence (DNA): TGTGCCAGCAGCTGGGACCGGGTCTCCTACGAGCAGTACTTC. The V call is TRBV7-9, the J call TRBJ2-7; either TRBD1 or TRBD2 may supply D (5 bases each). Trimming removed 4 bases at V and 0 bases at J, with 10 bases between. Per germline, CDR1 SEHNR and CDR2 FQNEAQ (reference sequence). The CDR3 totals 14 residues.

The chain has TRBV6-2 or TRBV6-3 and TRBJ2-3, with D possibly matching TRBD1 (5 bases). Germline V gene data show CDR1 as MNHEY and CDR2 as SVGEGT. V lost 8 bases and J lost 6, with 18 bases in between. CDR3 length: 14 amino acids. The CDR3 here is CASHSTEHSDTQYF. The CDR3 nucleotides are TGTGCCAGCCACTCGACAGAGCATTCCGATACGCAGTATTTT.

The chain uses TRBV7-9 and TRBJ2-3; 8 bases agree with TRBD1. With V trimmed by 2 bases and J by 4 bases, 5 bases remained unmatched. The CDR3 length is 15 residues. Germline V gives CDR1 SEHNR, CDR2 FQNEAQ (reference sequence). The CDR3 reads CASSLKQGESDTQYF. The DNA for the CDR3 is TGTGCCAGCAGCTTAAAACAGGGGGAATCAGATACGCAGTATTTT.

This sequence joins TRBV20-1 and TRBJ1-6, with 10 bases lining up with TRBD1. The V gene's germline CDR1 is DFQATT and CDR2 SNEGSKA (reference sequence). Trimming at V came to 7 bases and at J to 10 bases, leaving 16 bases not matched to a gene. The length of the CDR3 is 16 residues. The CDR3 region is CSVARDRGPMSSPLHF. CDR3 DNA sequence: TGCAGTGTCGCTAGAGACAGGGGGCCCATGAGCTCACCCCTCCACTTT.

This clonotype has a handful of counts. This rearrangement joins TRBV5-1 to TRBJ1-1; TRBD1 matches at 7 bases. The CDR3 consists of 13 residues. V was clipped by 4 bases and J by 7 bases; unmatched bases: 7. CDR1 and CDR2 from the germline V gene are SGHRS and YFSETQ. Here the CDR3 DNA reads TGCGCCAGCAGCCGAGGGACAGACTATGAAGCTTTCTTT. Protein product: CASSRGTDYEAFF.

This clonotype was observed many times. V usage is TRBV27 and J usage is TRBJ2-7, with TRBD1 as a possible D gene (5 bases). CDR3 length: 13 amino acids. Germline-derived CDR1 and CDR2 are MNHEY and SMNVEV (reference sequence). V gave up 6 bases and J gave up 6 bases, with 15 bases separating them. The DNA for the CDR3 is TGTGCCAGCAGGGGTGCCGGACATCTCGAGCAGTACTTC. Translating gives CASRGAGHLEQYF.

In this sample, this clonotype turned up a few times. The rearrangement uses TRBV24-1 and TRBJ2-2, with TRBD2 identical over 8 bases. CDR1 is KGHDR and CDR2 is SFDVKD in the germline V gene. The ends lost 9 bases at V and 4 bases at J; junction bases unmatched: 9. The CDR3 extends over 15 amino acids. The CDR3 bases are TGTGCCACCGGGGAGCGGGAGTCCTTCACCGGGGAGCTGTTTTTT. Its protein product is CATGERESFTGELFF.

V is TRBV21-1 and J is TRBJ2-7; the D call TRBD2 from the table was never checked on the DNA. TRBV21-1 is assigned pseudogene status. CDR3 length: 16 residues. In DNA, the CDR3 is TGTGCCAGCAGCAGGGTCGGACGGCGGGGAACATACGAGCAGTACTTC. Translated: CASSRVGRRGTYEQYF.

This clonotype was seen repeatedly, ten times or more. V is TRBV7-9 and J is TRBJ1-4; no firm D call. This CDR3 spans 14 amino acids. Between the trimmed V and J ends, which lost 2 bases and 8 bases, there was a span of 12 bases. Germline V CDR1 and CDR2: SEHNR, FQNEAQ (reference sequence). The DNA of the CDR3 is TGTGCCAGCAGCTTAACACCACGAGGGGAAAAACTGTTTTTT. It codes for CASSLTPRGEKLFF.

This clonotype was seen a handful of times. The chain carries TRBV5-1 and TRBJ2-3, with D uncertain. The CDR3 covers 15 residues. Germline CDR1 is SGHRS and CDR2 is YFSETQ. Trimming pared 0 bases from V and 0 bases from J, leaving 8 bases between. Here the CDR3 DNA reads TGCGCCAGCAGCTTGGCAGGCGACAGCACAGATACGCAGTATTTT. Translated, it gives CASSLAGDSTDTQYF.

The chain carries TRBV27 and TRBJ2-3; 9 positions agree with TRBD1. The CDR3 extends over 15 amino acids. The germline gives CDR1 MNHEY, CDR2 SMNVEV (reference sequence). J lost 2 bases, V lost 8 bases, and 8 bases had no gene match. In DNA, the CDR3 is TGTGCCAGCGTTATTGGACAGGGGTACACAGATACGCAGTATTTT. Protein: CASVIGQGYTDTQYF.

The rearrangement joins TRBV19 to TRBJ1-2, with TRBD1 as a possible D gene (6 bases). The V end was cut by 4 bases, the J end by 4 bases, with 13 bases between. The CDR3 loop spans 14 amino acids. CDR1 LNHDA and CDR2 SQIVND come from the germline V gene (reference sequence). The CDR3 protein is CASSTPDRTYGYTF. In DNA, the CDR3 is TGTGCCAGTAGTACCCCCGACAGGACCTATGGCTACACCTTC.

The chain joins TRBV12-3 or TRBV12-4 to TRBJ1-1, with unresolved D. This CDR3 comprises 14 residues. Trimming shortened V by 3 bases and J by 1 base, and 9 bases separated the two germline ends. The CDR3 region is CASSFSGENTEAFF. The CDR3 DNA reads TGTGCCAGCAGTTTTTCAGGAGAGAACACTGAAGCTTTCTTT.

This clonotype showed up just a few times. This chain links TRBV27 with TRBJ2-7; TRBD1 matches at 8 bases. The V gene's germline CDR1 is MNHEY and CDR2 SMNVEV (reference sequence). Germline trimming cut 3 bases from V and 6 bases from J; bases unmatched to any gene: 16. The CDR3 is 17 residues long. As DNA, the CDR3 is TGTGCCAGCAGTTTCTCAGGACAGGGAATCTTAGTTGGCGAGCAGTACTTC. Translation: CASSFSGQGILVGEQYF.

The V gene is TRBV30, the J gene TRBJ2-1; 8 nucleotides line up with TRBD2. CDR1 is GTSNPN, CDR2 SVGIG, per germline (reference sequence). The trim removed 4 bases at V and 4 bases at J, leaving 9 bases unmatched. CDR3 length: 15 residues. The CDR3 DNA follows: TGTGCCTGGATCGGCGGGGGGATTTCGTACAATGAGCAGTTCTTC. Encoded protein: CAWIGGGISYNEQFF.

This clonotype was recorded a few times. The V gene is TRBV4-1, the J gene TRBJ2-3, with TRBD2 matching over 13 bases. The CDR3 runs 17 residues. After removal of 2 bases from V and 4 bases from J, the junction contained 6 bases not matched to a gene. From germline, CDR1 is MGHRA and CDR2 YSYEKL. The chain's CDR3 is CASSQSTSGGNSDTQYF. In DNA, the CDR3 is TGCGCCAGCAGCCAATCGACTAGCGGGGGGAACTCAGATACGCAGTATTTT.

This clonotype showed up just a few times. V and J are TRBV7-6 and TRBJ1-4; D call uncertain. The CDR3 extends over 16 amino acids. Trimming shortened V by 4 bases and J by 5 bases, and 17 bases separated the two germline ends. Germline lookup yields CDR1 SGHVS and CDR2 FNYEAQ. The CDR3 DNA sequence: TGTGCCAGCAGCTCTCGATCGGCAGGACTAAATGAAAAACTGTTTTTT. It yields the protein CASSSRSAGLNEKLFF.

The chain has TRBV5-1 and TRBJ2-1; TRBD2 matches at 10 bases. Trimming removed 4 bases from V and 7 bases from J; junction bases left unmatched: 20. In germline, CDR1 is SGHRS, CDR2 YFSETQ. The CDR3 length is 19 residues. The CDR3 region is CASSPGATSGPIPGNEQFF. The CDR3 DNA reads TGCGCCAGCAGCCCTGGGGCGACTAGCGGGCCGATTCCTGGTAATGAGCAGTTCTTC.

In this sample, this clonotype turned up a few times. The chain links TRBV7-8 to TRBJ1-1, with 7 bases matching TRBD1. Germline-derived CDR1 and CDR2 are SGHVS and FQNEAQ. The CDR3 totals 14 residues. Trimming at V came to 6 bases and at J to 6 bases, leaving 10 bases not matched to a gene. CDR3 in amino acids: CASSFTGDSAEAFF. The CDR3 bases are TGTGCCAGCAGTTTCACAGGGGATAGCGCTGAAGCTTTCTTT.

The gene calls are TRBV2 and TRBJ2-3; no reliable D call. V was clipped by 7 bases and J by 1 base, with 24 bases between them. The length of the CDR3 is 18 residues. Germline V gives CDR1 SNHLY, CDR2 FYNNEI. DNA of the CDR3: TGTGCCAGCACCCAAGCCCCCGGACCTACACCTCGCACAGATACGCAGTATTTT. Translation gives CASTQAPGPTPRTDTQYF.

J is TRBJ2-7 and V is TRBV15; a weak D match, TRBD2 (7 bases). The V and J ends lost 0 bases and 3 bases respectively, with 15 bases between them. CDR1 and CDR2 from the germline V gene are LNHNV and YYDKDF (reference sequence). The CDR3 is 16 amino acids. The CDR3 coding sequence is TGTGCCACCAGCAGAGAGAAAAGGGGGGGCCTCTACGAGCAGTACTTC. Translation gives CATSREKRGGLYEQYF.